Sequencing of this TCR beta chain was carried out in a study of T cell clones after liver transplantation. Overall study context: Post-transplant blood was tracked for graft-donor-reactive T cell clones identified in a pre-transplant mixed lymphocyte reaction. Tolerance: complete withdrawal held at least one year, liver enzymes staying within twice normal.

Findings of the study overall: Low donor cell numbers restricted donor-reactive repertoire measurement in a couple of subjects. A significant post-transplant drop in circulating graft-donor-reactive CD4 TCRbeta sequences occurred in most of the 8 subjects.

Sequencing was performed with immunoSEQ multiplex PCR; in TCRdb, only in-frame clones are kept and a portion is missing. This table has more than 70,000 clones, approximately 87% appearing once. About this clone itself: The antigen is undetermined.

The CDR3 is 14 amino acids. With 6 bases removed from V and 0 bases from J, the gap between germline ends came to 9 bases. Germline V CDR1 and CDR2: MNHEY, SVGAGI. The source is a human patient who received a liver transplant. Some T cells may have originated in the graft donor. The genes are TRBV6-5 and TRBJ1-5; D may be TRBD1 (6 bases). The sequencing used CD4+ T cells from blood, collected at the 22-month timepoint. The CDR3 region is CASRPDSSNQPQHF. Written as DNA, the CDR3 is TGTGCCAGCAGGCCGGACAGTAGCAATCAGCCCCAGCATTTT.